This entry concerns a single T cell receptor (beta chain). The sample comes from a study of cytomegalovirus exposure and HLA in healthy donors. The PCR had 60 Vbeta and 13 Jbeta primers. TCRdb's copy holds only in-frame clones and misses some; the assay was immunoSEQ multiplex PCR. Among 150,000 to 200,000 clones listed, less than 90% were seen once. V was shortened by 3 bases and J by 3 bases, with 15 bases between the two germline ends. The germline V gene has CDR1 SNHLY and CDR2 FYNNEI. The CDR3 contains 16 residues. The chain carries TRBV2 and TRBJ1-5; D ambiguous. This receptor was obtained from a boy younger than 18 in good health and CMV-seronegative. Sequenced material: PBMCs. The CDR3 coding sequence is TGTGCCAGCAGTGACAGTCCAGGTAATATCAATCAGCCCCAGCATTTT. Residues: CASSDSPGNINQPQHF.